This T cell receptor beta chain was sequenced in a study of blood T cell repertoires in COVID-19. Only in-frame clones appear in the TCRdb table, and some are missing; sequencing was by immunoSEQ multiplex PCR. This table has roughly 200,000 clones, 88% appearing once. After removal of 4 bases from V and 2 bases from J, the junction contained 11 bases not matched to a gene. The germline gives CDR1 SGHNT, CDR2 YYREEE (reference sequence). This CDR3 comprises 16 residues. Specimen: PBMCs or T cells enriched from blood (not recorded which). The clonotype comes from a woman in her thirties who had recovered from COVID-19. The chain carries TRBV5-4 and TRBJ1-2, with TRBD1 identical over 7 bases. The CDR3 sequence: CASSPDRWAANYGYTF. CDR3 DNA sequence: TGTGCCAGCAGCCCGGACAGGTGGGCCGCAAACTATGGCTACACCTTC.